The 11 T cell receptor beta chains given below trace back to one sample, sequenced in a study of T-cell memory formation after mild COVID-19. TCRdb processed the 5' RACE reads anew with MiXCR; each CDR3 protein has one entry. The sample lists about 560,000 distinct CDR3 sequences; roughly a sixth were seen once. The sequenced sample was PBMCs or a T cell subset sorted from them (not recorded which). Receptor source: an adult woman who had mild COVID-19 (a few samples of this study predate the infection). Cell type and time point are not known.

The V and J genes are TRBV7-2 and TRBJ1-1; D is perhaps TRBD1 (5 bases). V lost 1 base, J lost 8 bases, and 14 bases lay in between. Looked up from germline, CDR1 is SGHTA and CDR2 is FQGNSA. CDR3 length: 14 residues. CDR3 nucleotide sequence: TGTGCCAGCAGCTTAGTTGGCCAGGGAGGCGAAGCTTTCTTT. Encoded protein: CASSLVGQGGEAFF. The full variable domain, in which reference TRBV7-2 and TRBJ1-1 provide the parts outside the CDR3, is GAGVSQSPSNKVTEKGKDVELRCDPISGHTALYWYRQSLGQGLEFLIYFQGNSAPDKSGLPSDRFSAERTGGSVSTLTIQRTQQEDSAVYLCASSLVGQGGEAFFGQGTRLTVV.

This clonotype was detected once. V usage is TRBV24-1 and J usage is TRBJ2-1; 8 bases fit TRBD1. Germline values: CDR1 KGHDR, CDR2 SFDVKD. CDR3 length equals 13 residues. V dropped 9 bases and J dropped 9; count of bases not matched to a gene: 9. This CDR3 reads CATSQGAKSEQFF. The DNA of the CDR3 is TGTGCCACCTCGCAGGGGGCGAAGTCTGAGCAGTTCTTC.

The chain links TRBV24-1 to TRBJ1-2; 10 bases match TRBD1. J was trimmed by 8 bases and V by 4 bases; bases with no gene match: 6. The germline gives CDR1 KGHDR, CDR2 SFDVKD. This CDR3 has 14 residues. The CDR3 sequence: CATSEADRGRGYTF. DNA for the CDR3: TGTGCCACCAGTGAAGCAGACAGGGGGCGAGGCTACACCTTC.

CDR3 bases: TGTGCCAGCAGTGAGAATCCAGGGACAGGGGAGGAAGATGAGCAGTTCTTC. It codes for CASSENPGTGEEDEQFF. The gene calls are TRBV2 and TRBJ2-1; 10 bases are shared with TRBD1. The germline gives CDR1 SNHLY, CDR2 FYNNEI. V lost 3 bases to trimming and J lost 8 bases; unmatched junction nucleotides: 13. The CDR3 totals 17 residues.

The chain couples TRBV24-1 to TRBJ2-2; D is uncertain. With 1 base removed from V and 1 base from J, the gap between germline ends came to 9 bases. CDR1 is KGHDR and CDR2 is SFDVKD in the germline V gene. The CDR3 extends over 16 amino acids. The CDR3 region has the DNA TGTGCCACCAGTGATTTCGCGGTCGAGAACACCGGGGAGCTGTTTTTT. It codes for CATSDFAVENTGELFF.

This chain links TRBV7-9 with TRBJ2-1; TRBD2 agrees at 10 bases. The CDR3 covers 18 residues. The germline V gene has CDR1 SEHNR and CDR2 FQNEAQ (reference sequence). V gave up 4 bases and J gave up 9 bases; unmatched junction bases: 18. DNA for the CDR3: TGTGCCAGCAGCTCGGCTGGACTAGCGGTTTGGGGCCTCGGTGAGCAGTTCTTC. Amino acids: CASSSAGLAVWGLGEQFF.

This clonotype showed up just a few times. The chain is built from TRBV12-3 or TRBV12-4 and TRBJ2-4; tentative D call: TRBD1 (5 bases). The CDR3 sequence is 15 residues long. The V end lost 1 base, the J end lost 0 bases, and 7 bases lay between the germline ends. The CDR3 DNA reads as TGTGCCAGCAGTTTAGTCCAGGGAGCCAAAAACATTCAGTACTTC. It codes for CASSLVQGAKNIQYF.

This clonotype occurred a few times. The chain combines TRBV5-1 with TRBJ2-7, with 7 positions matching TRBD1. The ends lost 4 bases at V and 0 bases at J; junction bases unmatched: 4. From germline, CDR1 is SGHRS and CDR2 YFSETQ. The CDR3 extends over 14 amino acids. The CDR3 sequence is CASSQTGSSYEQYF. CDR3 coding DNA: TGCGCCAGCAGCCAGACAGGGAGCTCCTACGAGCAGTACTTC.

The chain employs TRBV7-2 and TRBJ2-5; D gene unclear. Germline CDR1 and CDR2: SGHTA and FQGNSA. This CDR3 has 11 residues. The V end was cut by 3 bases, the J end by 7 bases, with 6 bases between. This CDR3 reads CASSFGRTQYF. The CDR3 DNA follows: TGTGCCAGCAGCTTTGGGCGGACCCAGTACTTC.

As DNA, the CDR3 is TGTGCCAGCGTCTCGGGAGTCAGCACAGATACGCAGTATTTT. Translating gives CASVSGVSTDTQYF. The chain carries TRBV6-5 and TRBJ2-3; D possibly corresponds to TRBD2 (6 bases). Per the germline V gene, CDR1 is MNHEY and CDR2 is SVGAGI. The V end was cut by 8 bases, the J end by 0 bases, with 12 bases between. The CDR3 runs 14 residues.

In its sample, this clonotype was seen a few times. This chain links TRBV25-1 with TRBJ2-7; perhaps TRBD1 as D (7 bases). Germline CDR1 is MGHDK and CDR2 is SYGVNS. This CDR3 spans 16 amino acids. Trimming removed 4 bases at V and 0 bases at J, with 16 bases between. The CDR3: CASSAPHRGGSYEQYF. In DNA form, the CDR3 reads TGTGCCAGCAGTGCCCCCCACAGGGGAGGCTCCTACGAGCAGTACTTC.